This TCR beta chain appears in the sequencing data of a study of blood T cells in healthy people across ages (dated by TCRdb to about 2015). The study in broad terms: In model experiments, template switching captured roughly one uniquely barcoded TCR beta cDNA molecule for every two T cells. To track age-related changes in TCR beta repertoire diversity, the study relied on deep sequencing normalized with unique cDNA molecular identifiers. The donors were split into four age groups: young (average 16 years), middle-aged (over 35), aged (more than 60) and long-lived (more than 80). To avoid experimental bias, donors of different ages were randomly spread across the sequencing lanes. For two donors (one aged 18 to 29 and one aged 80 or older), the study analyzed two additional independent replicas of 1 million unique cDNA reads from the same blood draw. Study-wide conclusions, independent of this receptor: Total diversity estimates from one million sequenced T cells were considered lower bounds and underestimates. Because the CMV infection status of the donors was unknown, age-related changes in expanded clonotypes may potentially have been confounded. Observed TCR beta diversity correlated strongly with the percentage of naive T cells measured by flow cytometry. Bulk unsorted PBMC profiling prevented conclusive comparison of naive and antigen-experienced compartments. The long-lived group showed more naive CD4+ T cells, fewer expanded clones and increased TCR diversity than the aged group, suggesting age selection. Observed TCR beta diversity per million T cells fell roughly linearly with age, and a significant reduction was already apparent by age about 43.

About this clonotype: The specificity of this receptor is unknown. No clone much larger than this one lies a single base away; base qualities are absent.

From cysteine to phenylalanine, the CDR3 is 17 amino acids long. CDR3 DNA is the only sequence kept; it has 51 bases, read in frame from the first base. Systemically healthy Caucasian individuals from Russia, 35 to 50 in total and aged about 6 to 95 years, were included as donors. Each donor gave about 9.7 milliliters of peripheral blood, drawn into EDTA-treated Vacutainer tubes. Ficoll-Paque density-gradient centrifugation was used to isolate PBMCs, with at least 7 million obtained per sample. Total RNA, at least 6 micrograms per sample, was extracted from PBMCs with Trizol reagent. Naive CD45RAhigh/CD27high T cell percentages were measured by flow cytometry on a PBMC aliquot from every donor. Libraries came from 5' RACE. Sequenced on an Illumina HiSeq 2500. A second PCR of roughly 6 to 12 cycles was run with a J-beta primer mix and a sample-barcoded 5' primer. Each TCR beta cDNA molecule received a unique molecular identifier from a template-switch 5' adaptor carrying 12 random nucleotides. At least 3 million CDR3-containing paired-end reads were obtained from each sample. First-strand cDNA synthesis was performed from all RNA using the Mint cDNA synthesis kit, with priming by a TRBC-specific oligonucleotide. After uracil-DNA glycosylase treatment, a first 18-cycle PCR used universal primers M1SS and BC2_uni_R on all cDNA. From the authors' description of their analysis: For normalization, 1 million high-quality reads were randomly selected from each sample, with every read carrying a distinct molecular identifier. Reads with shared molecular identifiers were discarded instead of being binned into consensus sequences. MiTCR, run with a Q25 quality threshold and the strictest error-elimination algorithm, handled CDR3 identification, clonotype clustering and error correction. A nonparametric unseen species model with Euler transformation was used to estimate lower-bound total TCR beta diversity. TCRdb took the public reads, trimmed them with fastp at Q25, ran MiXCR for clone calling and kept in-frame beta chains. Entries are consolidated by CDR3 protein sequence, retaining the most common genes and DNA. The V and J calls follow TCRdb's processing rather than the paper's. The sample has about 670,000 distinct CDR3 sequences on record, approximately 52% of them singletons. The top ten clones comprise roughly 14% of the sample.

Sequencing was carried out using blood. The sequence was collected from a woman older than 75 in good health. This chain joins TRBV21-1 to TRBJ2-3; the tabulated D call, TRBD2, remains unverified against the DNA. TRBV21-1 counts as a pseudogene. Here is the DNA: TGTGCCAGCAGCAGAGAGCAGCGGGGTGAGCCCACAGATACGCAGTATTTT. This translates into CASSREQRGEPTDTQYF.